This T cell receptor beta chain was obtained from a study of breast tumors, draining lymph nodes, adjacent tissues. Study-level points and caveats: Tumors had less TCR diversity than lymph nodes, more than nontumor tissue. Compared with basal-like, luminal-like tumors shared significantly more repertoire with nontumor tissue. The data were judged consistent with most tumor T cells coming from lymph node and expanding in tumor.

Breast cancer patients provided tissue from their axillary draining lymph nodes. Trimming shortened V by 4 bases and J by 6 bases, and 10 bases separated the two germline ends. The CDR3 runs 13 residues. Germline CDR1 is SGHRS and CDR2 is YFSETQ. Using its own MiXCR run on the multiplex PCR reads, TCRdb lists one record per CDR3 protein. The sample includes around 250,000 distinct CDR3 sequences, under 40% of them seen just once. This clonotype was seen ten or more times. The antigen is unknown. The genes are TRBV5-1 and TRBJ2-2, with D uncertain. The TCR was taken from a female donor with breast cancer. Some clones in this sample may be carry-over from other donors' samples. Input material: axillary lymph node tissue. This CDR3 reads CASSLLFAGELFF. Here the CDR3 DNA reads TGCGCCAGCAGCCTCCTATTCGCCGGGGAGCTGTTTTTT. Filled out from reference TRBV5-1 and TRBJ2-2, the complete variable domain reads KAGVTQTPRYLIKTRGQQVTLSCSPISGHRSVSWYQQTPGQGLQFLFEYFSETQRNKGNFPGRFSGRQFSNSRSEMNVSTLELGDSALYLCASSLLFAGELFFGEGSRLTVL.